This T cell receptor (beta chain) stems from a study of T cells after yellow fever vaccination (dated 2019 in TCRdb). For the study in its entirety: The SMART-Seq v4 Ultra Low Input RNA kit was used to prepare libraries from fractions with low cell numbers. Bulk TCR alpha and beta repertoires were sequenced longitudinally to track T-cell clones before and after primary and booster YFV17D yellow fever vaccination. Two healthy male donors made up the cohort, one aged 18 to 29 years and the other aged 30 to 40 years. Blood was collected at multiple timepoints before and after primary and secondary immunization, and bulk PBMC replicates and cell subsets were isolated. Study-level results and caveats: Compared with the primary T-cell response, the secondary T-cell response was weaker but faster, peaking on day 5 rather than day 15. Most clones expanded after primary vaccination (approximately 96% of CD4 and roughly 88% of CD8) were re-detected after the booster, suggesting that broad memory maintenance occurred. Because abundant contaminating clonotypes from the bulk population could be contained in FACS-sorted repertoires, computational filtering was required. Only a couple of donors were included in the study, so the extent to which the findings can be generalized is limited. A small share of clonotypes was detected in both CD4 and CD8 compartments, with the overlap likely arising from convergent recombination.

TCR cDNA was synthesized by 5'RACE template switching, which introduced a universal primer site and unique molecular identifiers. Priming for cDNA synthesis came from both the TCR alpha and TCR beta constant segments. Library amplification used two PCR steps, and the second PCR step added sample barcodes and sequencing adapters. Sequencing of libraries was performed on Illumina HiSeq 2500 (2x100 bp) or NovaSeq (2x150 bp). From the authors' description of their analysis: Demultiplexing of reads and collapsing into UMI consensus sequences were performed with MIGEC, and V(D)J alignment was carried out with MiXCR. Vaccine-responding clonotypes were defined with edgeR using replicate PBMC samples, requiring FDR below 0.01 and a log2 fold change above 5 up to day 15. Bulk clonotypes were assigned CD4 or CD8 identity according to which sequenced CD4 or CD8 repertoire held them at higher abundance. In TCRdb, the public reads were trimmed at Q25 with fastp and aligned with MiXCR, with productive beta chains retained. Under each unique CDR3 protein, matching rows form one entry showing the most common genes and DNA. The V and J calls reflect TCRdb's pipeline rather than the authors' work. The sample table holds about 160,000 distinct CDR3 sequences, of which about 7% were seen once. Roughly 2.5% of the sample belongs to the ten largest clones.

In the case of this clonotype: The antigen it binds to is not known. The sample holds no much larger clone one base away, and base qualities are not on file.

CDR1 and CDR2 are drawn from the germline V gene: SGHRS, YFSETQ. V ends up 4 bases short and J 3 bases short, with an unmatched junction base count of 9. Spanning cysteine to phenylalanine, the CDR3 consists of 15 amino acids. Solely the CDR3 DNA is kept, with 45 bases framed from the first base. The treatment or condition tag for this specimen amounts to: live attenuated yellow fever vaccine strain. PBMCs were isolated from peripheral blood using a standard Ficoll-Paque protocol. Dynabeads CD4 and CD8 positive selection kits were used to isolate the CD4 and CD8 T-cell fractions. TriZol was used to extract RNA from bulk PBMCs, CD4 and CD8 fractions, and dextramer-positive and dextramer-negative fractions.

Recombination linked TRBV5-1 to TRBJ1-1, and 7 bases in between align with TRBD1. Sequenced here: CD4+ T cells sorted from PBMCs, sampled about 5 days after the first yellow fever vaccination. The sequence was collected from a man aged 18-30 years who received the YFV17D yellow fever vaccine. The CDR3 reads as follows: CASSTFTTGDTEAFF. The bases are TGCGCCAGCAGCACTTTTACCACAGGGGACACTGAAGCTTTCTTT.